Each of the 16 T cell receptor beta chains below was sequenced from the same sample in a study of beta chain features in type 1 diabetes. Reverse transcription of all isolated RNA meant that expressed TCRB transcripts were sequenced. Sequencing used immunoSEQ multiplex PCR; TCRdb keeps in-frame clones, though not all of them. Among about 350,000 clones listed, about 20% were seen once. What was sequenced was naive CD4+ T cells from blood. The origin of the receptors is a woman aged 18-29 years in good health.

V gene TRBV7-9 combines with J gene TRBJ2-2; D is unresolved. The CDR3 loop spans 14 amino acids. Germline assignment: CDR1 SEHNR and CDR2 FQNEAQ (reference sequence). The ends were cut back, 2 bases at V and 1 base at J, with 5 bases in the middle. CDR3 bases: TGTGCCAGCAGCTTACCAGTGAACACCGGGGAGCTGTTTTTT. Translation: CASSLPVNTGELFF.

The CDR3 loop is CASSSGGMEGYTF. The CDR3 coding sequence is TGTGCCAGCAGCTCTGGGGGCATGGAAGGCTACACCTTC. The V gene is TRBV5-4, the J gene TRBJ1-2, with D maybe TRBD1 (6 bases). Germline V CDR1 and CDR2: SGHNT, YYREEE (reference sequence). The CDR3 is 13 amino acids. Trimming removed 3 bases from V and 8 bases from J, with 14 bases in between.

This clone was counted only a few times. V and J are TRBV6-1 and TRBJ2-3; unclear D gene. This CDR3 region has 14 residues. The V gene's germline CDR1 is MNHNS and CDR2 SASEGT. Trimming stripped 1 base from V and 2 bases from J, with 7 bases between. CDR3 region: CASSEGLSTDTQYF. In DNA form, the CDR3 reads TGTGCCAGCAGTGAAGGACTTTCCACAGATACGCAGTATTTT.

In this sample, this clone turned up a few times. The chain couples TRBV9 to TRBJ2-3; 13 nucleotides match TRBD2. With 3 bases clipped from V and 2 bases from J, the junction kept 18 bases outside the gene matches. Per the germline V gene, CDR1 is SGDLS and CDR2 is YYNGEE. The CDR3 runs 21 residues. The CDR3 region is CASSGPGPGLAGTRLTDTQYF. The DNA of the CDR3 is TGTGCCAGCAGCGGACCCGGCCCGGGACTAGCGGGGACCAGACTCACAGATACGCAGTATTTT.

This chain joins TRBV30 and TRBJ1-2; D perhaps matches TRBD1 (5 bases). Germline-derived CDR1 and CDR2 are GTSNPN and SVGIG (reference sequence). The length of the CDR3 is 12 residues. V dropped 0 bases and J dropped 7 bases, with 9 bases sitting between them. The CDR3 loop reads CAWSVQAAGYTF. The DNA for the CDR3 is TGTGCCTGGAGTGTACAGGCCGCTGGCTACACCTTC. The full variable domain, rest sourced from reference TRBV30 and TRBJ1-2, is SQTIHQWPATLVQPVGSPLSLECTVEGTSNPNLYWYRQAAGRGLQLLFYSVGIGQISSEVPQNLSASRPQDRQFILSSKKLLLSDSGFYLCAWSVQAAGYTFGSGTRLTVV.

This chain uses TRBV4-1 with TRBJ2-2, with TRBD2 matching 10 bases. The CDR3 contains 18 residues. The ends lost 4 bases at V and 1 base at J; junction bases unmatched: 9. From germline, CDR1 is MGHRA and CDR2 YSYEKL. The CDR3 region is CASSPIITSGMNTGELFF. The DNA of the CDR3 is TGCGCCAGCAGCCCAATTATCACTAGCGGGATGAACACCGGGGAGCTGTTTTTT.

There are a few counts of this clone. The chain couples TRBV10-3 to TRBJ2-3, with TRBD2 matching over 9 bases. The germline CDR1 and CDR2 sequences are ENHRY and SYGVKD. Trimming cost V 0 bases and J 3 bases; bases outside gene matches: 1. This CDR3 is 15 amino acids long. DNA for the CDR3: TGTGCCATCAGTGAGTCTAGCGGGAGAACAGATACGCAGTATTTT. Translation gives CAISESSGRTDTQYF.

This clone was detected a few times. The gene calls are TRBV29-1 and TRBJ2-7; 7 nucleotides line up with TRBD1. Germline V gives CDR1 SQVTM, CDR2 ANQGSEA. The CDR3 has 13 residues. The J segment lost 5 bases and the V segment lost 5 bases, leaving 9 bases of the junction unmatched. The CDR3 bases are TGCAGCGTTACAGGGGAATATTTAGACGAGCAGTACTTC. This encodes CSVTGEYLDEQYF.

This clone was counted between two and nine times. J is TRBJ2-7 and V is TRBV18; 9 bases align to TRBD1. The CDR3 consists of 14 residues. In germline, CDR1 is KGHSH, CDR2 LQKENI. Trimming removed 3 bases from V and 4 bases from J; junction bases left unmatched: 4. In DNA, the CDR3 is TGTGCCAGCTCACCCCGGGACAGGGTATACGAGCAGTACTTC. As protein: CASSPRDRVYEQYF.

The chain carries TRBV11-1 and TRBJ2-5; 12 bases map to TRBD1. The CDR3 spans 15 residues. In germline, CDR1 is SGHAT, CDR2 FQDESV (reference sequence). Trimming took 3 bases from V and 9 from J; bases not matched to a gene: 8. The CDR3 spells CASSLPGQGALSQYF. The CDR3 region has the DNA TGTGCCAGCAGCTTGCCGGGACAGGGGGCCCTGTCCCAGTACTTC.

This clone was observed a few times. DNA of the CDR3: TGTGCCAGCAGTTCCCAAACAGGGGAAAAACCTTACGAGCAGTACTTC. Encoded protein: CASSSQTGEKPYEQYF. V usage is TRBV6-6 and J usage is TRBJ2-7; 7 bases fit TRBD1. Germline V gene data show CDR1 as MNHNY and CDR2 as SVGAGI (reference sequence). The CDR3 length is 16 residues. Trimming at V came to 4 bases and at J to 4 bases, leaving 13 bases not matched to a gene.

The chain carries TRBV4-3 and TRBJ2-3; 7 bases agree with TRBD2. CDR3 size: 16 residues. V lost 1 base to trimming and J lost 0 bases; unmatched junction nucleotides: 4. Germline assignment: CDR1 LGHNA and CDR2 YSLEER. This CDR3 is CASSQALAVSTDTQYF. CDR3 coding DNA: TGCGCCAGCAGCCAAGCCCTAGCGGTTAGCACAGATACGCAGTATTTT.

CDR3 sequence (DNA): TGCGCCAGCAGCCCTAGGCAGGGGGTTACCTACGAGCAGTACTTC. This codes for CASSPRQGVTYEQYF. The V and J genes are TRBV5-1 and TRBJ2-7, with 7 bases identical to TRBD1. The V gene's germline CDR1 is SGHRS and CDR2 YFSETQ. The CDR3 covers 15 residues. Losses at the gene ends were 4 bases for V and 2 bases for J; bases not matched to a gene: 9.

This clone was recorded a few times. V and J are TRBV5-6 and TRBJ1-2; D is perhaps TRBD1 (6 bases). The CDR3 has 12 amino acids. In germline, CDR1 is SGHDT, CDR2 YYEEEE. Trimming removed 4 bases from V and 5 bases from J, with 9 bases in between. The CDR3 loop reads CASSPRGYGYTF. CDR3 in DNA: TGTGCCAGCAGCCCGAGGGGGTATGGCTACACCTTC.

V is TRBV9 and J is TRBJ2-7; maybe TRBD1 (5 bases). Per germline, CDR1 SGDLS and CDR2 YYNGEE. The CDR3 extends over 15 amino acids. Trimming left V 0 bases short and J 0 bases short, with 10 bases between. In DNA form, the CDR3 reads TGTGCCAGCAGCGTAGGGGGCCGCGCCTCCTACGAGCAGTACTTC. This gives the protein CASSVGGRASYEQYF.

This clone was observed a few times. The V gene is TRBV29-1, the J gene TRBJ1-3; TRBD1 aligns across 8 bases. Germline V lookup: CDR1 SQVTM, CDR2 ANQGSEA. The CDR3 runs 14 residues. Germline trimming cut 6 bases from V and 2 bases from J; bases unmatched to any gene: 6. The CDR3 sequence: CSVDQGAAGNTIYF. The CDR3 DNA reads as TGCAGCGTAGACCAGGGGGCGGCTGGAAACACCATATATTTT.